This T cell receptor (beta chain) stems from a study of blood T cell repertoires in COVID-19. Across the whole study: Some COVID-19 samples were acute and others convalescent; all came from the United States, Italy and Spain.

Per the original data handling: Amplification with reference gene primers provided the estimates of nucleated cell counts. TCRdb's copy holds only in-frame clones and misses some; the assay was immunoSEQ multiplex PCR. Clonal size and the V and J genes are those of that table, whereas D and trimming came from the DNA. Here the sample spans tens of thousands of clones, roughly 87% being singletons. This TCR derives from a man in his fifties or sixties with acute or convalescent COVID-19. Sequencing was carried out using peripheral blood.

The CDR3: CASSQEGGTTEAFF. The CDR3 DNA follows: TGCGCCAGCAGCCAAGAGGGAGGGACCACTGAAGCTTTCTTT. The genes are TRBV4-3 and TRBJ1-1; TRBD1 is a possible D gene (5 bases). V shed 0 bases and J shed 4 bases, with 9 bases lying between them. Germline assignment: CDR1 LGHNA and CDR2 YSLEER. The CDR3 extends over 14 amino acids.